Listed below are T cell receptor beta chains from one sample, sequenced in a study of T cells in Graves' hyperthyroidism and ophthalmopathy. TCRdb analysed the multiplex PCR reads with MiXCR anew, one entry per CDR3 protein. The profile shows about 480,000 distinct CDR3 sequences, about 15% of them singletons. Sequenced input: blood. These TCRs come from a young woman with Graves' hyperthyroidism. Each CDR3 is given with its conserved first and last residue. Each record gives: V gene, D gene, J gene, clone size, CDR3 DNA, CDR3 protein. D genes are given only for firm matches. Clone size, where shown, is once, few, many, or a class for clones that have expanded.

V gene: TRBV27; D gene: .; J gene: TRBJ2-7; clone size: many; CDR3 DNA: TGTGCCAGCAGTCACGGGGGCAACTCCTACGAGCAGTACTTC; CDR3 protein: CASSHGGNSYEQYF
V gene: TRBV20-1; D gene: .; J gene: TRBJ2-1; clone size: many; CDR3 DNA: TGCAGTGTTAGAGATGAGACTTTTTACAATGAGCAGTTCTTC; CDR3 protein: CSVRDETFYNEQFF
V gene: TRBV18; D gene: .; J gene: TRBJ2-5; clone size: many; CDR3 DNA: TGTGCCAGCTCACCACGCATGGGTCGAGAGACCCAGTACTTC; CDR3 protein: CASSPRMGRETQYF
V gene: TRBV20-1; D gene: .; J gene: TRBJ2-1; clone size: few; CDR3 DNA: TGCAGTGCCCCCGCCGGGGCTCACTCCTACAATGAGCAGTTCTTC; CDR3 protein: CSAPAGAHSYNEQFF
V gene: TRBV20-1; D gene: TRBD2; J gene: TRBJ2-3; clone size: few; CDR3 DNA: TGCAGTGCAGCCCCGGGGAGCGTAGCGGGAGCCATCACAGATACGCAGTATTTT; CDR3 protein: CSAAPGSVAGAITDTQYF
V gene: TRBV3-1; D gene: .; J gene: TRBJ2-1; clone size: .; CDR3 DNA: TGTGCCAGCAGCCTAAGAGGCTCTGACAATGAGCAGTTCTTC; CDR3 protein: CASSLRGSDNEQFF
V gene: TRBV6-5; D gene: .; J gene: TRBJ2-5; clone size: many; CDR3 DNA: TGTGCCAGCAGCTATTCAGGGGAGACCCAGTACTTC; CDR3 protein: CASSYSGETQYF
V gene: TRBV28; D gene: TRBD2; J gene: TRBJ2-4; clone size: many; CDR3 DNA: TGTGCCAGCAGCCCCGGGGTAGCGGGAGGACTAGCCAAAAACATTCAGTACTTC; CDR3 protein: CASSPGVAGGLAKNIQYF
V gene: TRBV10-3; D gene: .; J gene: TRBJ2-7; clone size: .; CDR3 DNA: TGTGCCATCAGTGAGTCGTGGGCCGACTACGAGCAGTACTTC; CDR3 protein: CAISESWADYEQYF
V gene: TRBV3-1; D gene: .; J gene: TRBJ1-2; clone size: .; CDR3 DNA: TGTGCCAGCAGCCAAGATGAAGGGATCGGTGGAGGCTACACCTTC; CDR3 protein: CASSQDEGIGGGYTF
V gene: TRBV27; D gene: TRBD1; J gene: TRBJ2-1; clone size: few; CDR3 DNA: TGTGCCAGCAGTGACACCACCCGGGACAGAGTCTACAATGAGCAGTTCTTC; CDR3 protein: CASSDTTRDRVYNEQFF
V gene: TRBV7-9; D gene: .; J gene: TRBJ1-1; clone size: few; CDR3 DNA: TGTGCCACAGGGTTCGCGGGGGACACTGAAGCTTTCTTT; CDR3 protein: CATGFAGDTEAFF
V gene: TRBV19; D gene: TRBD1; J gene: TRBJ2-3; clone size: few; CDR3 DNA: TGTGCCTGCGGACAGGGGGTGTCAGATACGCAGTATTTT; CDR3 protein: CACGQGVSDTQYF
V gene: TRBV20-1; D gene: TRBD2; J gene: TRBJ2-2; clone size: .; CDR3 DNA: TGCAGTGCTAGGAACGGGAGGAATACCGGGGAGCTGTTTTTT; CDR3 protein: CSARNGRNTGELFF
V gene: TRBV7-9; D gene: .; J gene: TRBJ2-2; clone size: .; CDR3 DNA: TGTGCCAGCAGCCCCCCAGGAACCGGCAGTACCGGGGAGCTGTTTTTT; CDR3 protein: CASSPPGTGSTGELFF
V gene: TRBV6-5; D gene: TRBD1; J gene: TRBJ1-1; clone size: many; CDR3 DNA: TGTGCCAGCAGTTACCGACAGGGTGAAGCTTTCTTT; CDR3 protein: CASSYRQGEAFF
V gene: TRBV24-1; D gene: TRBD1; J gene: TRBJ2-3; clone size: many; CDR3 DNA: TGTGCCACCAGTGATTCTATACAGGGGAAGGGAGATACGCAGTATTTT; CDR3 protein: CATSDSIQGKGDTQYF
V gene: TRBV6-1; D gene: .; J gene: TRBJ2-5; clone size: few; CDR3 DNA: TGTGCCAGCAGTTATGCCCCTGGTCCCAGGGGGACCCAGTACTTC; CDR3 protein: CASSYAPGPRGTQYF
V gene: TRBV2; D gene: TRBD2; J gene: TRBJ2-1; clone size: many; CDR3 DNA: TGTGCCAGCACAGCTAGCGGGAGAAACAATGAGCAGTTCTTC; CDR3 protein: CASTASGRNNEQFF
V gene: TRBV18; D gene: .; J gene: TRBJ1-4; clone size: many; CDR3 DNA: TGTGCCAGCTCACCGGAAGGTTTTGTCAATGAAAAACTGTTTTTT; CDR3 protein: CASSPEGFVNEKLFF
V gene: TRBV24-1; D gene: TRBD1; J gene: TRBJ1-1; clone size: many; CDR3 DNA: TGTGCCACCAGTGATGACAGGGACCCGAACACTGAAGCTTTCTTT; CDR3 protein: CATSDDRDPNTEAFF
V gene: TRBV7-8; D gene: TRBD2; J gene: TRBJ2-5; clone size: .; CDR3 DNA: TGTGCCAGCAGCTTAGGGTGGGAGCGGGGGACCCAGTACTTC; CDR3 protein: CASSLGWERGTQYF
V gene: TRBV19; D gene: .; J gene: TRBJ2-2; clone size: many; CDR3 DNA: TGTGCCAGTAGTATTGGCCTAGAGCCAACCGGGGAGCTGTTTTTT; CDR3 protein: CASSIGLEPTGELFF
V gene: TRBV4-1; D gene: .; J gene: TRBJ2-1; clone size: .; CDR3 DNA: TGCGCCAGCAGCCGTCCGAGGGATCTAGCGGGACCCACGACAGGGGCCAATGAGCAGTTCTTC; CDR3 protein: CASSRPRDLAGPTTGANEQFF
V gene: TRBV7-2; D gene: TRBD2; J gene: TRBJ2-7; clone size: many; CDR3 DNA: TGTGCCAGCAGCTACGGGACTAGCGGTGCCTACGAGCAGTACTTC; CDR3 protein: CASSYGTSGAYEQYF
V gene: TRBV2; D gene: TRBD1; J gene: TRBJ2-3; clone size: many; CDR3 DNA: TGTGCCAGCAGAGCCGGGACAGGGGGCTGGGATACGCAGTATTTT; CDR3 protein: CASRAGTGGWDTQYF
V gene: TRBV24-1; D gene: .; J gene: TRBJ2-3; clone size: .; CDR3 DNA: TGTGCCACCAGTGGTGGGAGCACAGATACGCAGTATTTT; CDR3 protein: CATSGGSTDTQYF
V gene: TRBV11-3; D gene: .; J gene: TRBJ1-1; clone size: many; CDR3 DNA: TGTGCCAGCAGCTTAGGCGGACAAAGGAACACTGAAGCTTTCTTT; CDR3 protein: CASSLGGQRNTEAFF
V gene: TRBV12-3/TRBV12-4; D gene: .; J gene: TRBJ2-1; clone size: .; CDR3 DNA: TGTGCCAGCAGTTTTCGATTGGATTATGGGGCATTCACCACCAACTACAATGAGCAGTTCTTC; CDR3 protein: CASSFRLDYGAFTTNYNEQFF
V gene: TRBV11-2; D gene: .; J gene: TRBJ2-3; clone size: .; CDR3 DNA: TGTGCCAGCAGCGAAGGGGACGGAGTGACAGATACGCAGTATTTT; CDR3 protein: CASSEGDGVTDTQYF
V gene: TRBV3-1; D gene: TRBD1; J gene: TRBJ1-2; clone size: many; CDR3 DNA: TGTGCCAGCAGCCAAATTGAAGGGACAGCGATTGGCTACACCTTC; CDR3 protein: CASSQIEGTAIGYTF
V gene: TRBV12-3/TRBV12-4; D gene: .; J gene: TRBJ1-2; clone size: many; CDR3 DNA: TGTGCCAGCAGTTACGGAGACTATGGCTACACCTTC; CDR3 protein: CASSYGDYGYTF
V gene: TRBV6-1; D gene: TRBD2; J gene: TRBJ2-7; clone size: many; CDR3 DNA: TGTGCCAGCGAGCGCGGGACTAGCGGAGCCTACGAGCAGTACTTC; CDR3 protein: CASERGTSGAYEQYF
V gene: TRBV6-1; D gene: TRBD2; J gene: TRBJ2-5; clone size: .; CDR3 DNA: TGTGCCAGCAGCGCTCGACTAGCGGCCGTGGAGACCCAGTACTTC; CDR3 protein: CASSARLAAVETQYF
V gene: TRBV6-1; D gene: TRBD2; J gene: TRBJ2-2; clone size: many; CDR3 DNA: TGTGCCAGCAGTGAAAGGACTAGGAGCACCGGGGAGCTGTTTTTT; CDR3 protein: CASSERTRSTGELFF
V gene: TRBV6-1; D gene: .; J gene: TRBJ2-1; clone size: many; CDR3 DNA: TGTGCCAGCAGTGAAGCGCTTTCTTTCGAGCGGACTATTAAGAGCGGTGAGCAGTTCTTC; CDR3 protein: CASSEALSFERTIKSGEQFF
V gene: TRBV12-3/TRBV12-4; D gene: .; J gene: TRBJ2-5; clone size: many; CDR3 DNA: TGTGCCAGCAGTTTGCGGTCCAGGTTGAGTAGGCAAGAGACCCAGTACTTC; CDR3 protein: CASSLRSRLSRQETQYF
V gene: TRBV5-1; D gene: TRBD2; J gene: TRBJ2-3; clone size: many; CDR3 DNA: TGCGCCAGCAGCCCTCGGACTAGCGGGAGGGCCGCAGATACGCAGTATTTT; CDR3 protein: CASSPRTSGRAADTQYF
V gene: TRBV11-2; D gene: .; J gene: TRBJ2-5; clone size: many; CDR3 DNA: TGTGCCAGCAGCTTGGACCGCTTCCAAGAGACCCAGTACTTC; CDR3 protein: CASSLDRFQETQYF
V gene: TRBV15; D gene: TRBD1; J gene: TRBJ1-2; clone size: many; CDR3 DNA: TGTGCCACCAGCAGAGTTAGGACAGGGGACGGTGGCTACACCTTC; CDR3 protein: CATSRVRTGDGGYTF
V gene: TRBV4-1; D gene: TRBD2; J gene: TRBJ2-1; clone size: .; CDR3 DNA: TGCGCCAGCAGCCAAGGGGTAGCGGGAGGTGTCAATGAGCAGTTCTTC; CDR3 protein: CASSQGVAGGVNEQFF
V gene: TRBV5-1; D gene: .; J gene: TRBJ1-2; clone size: few; CDR3 DNA: TGCGCCAGCATGACGGGCGCGGGTGGCTACACCTTC; CDR3 protein: CASMTGAGGYTF
V gene: TRBV30; D gene: .; J gene: TRBJ1-5; clone size: many; CDR3 DNA: TGTGCCTGGAGTGTAGGCAATCAGCCCCAGCATTTT; CDR3 protein: CAWSVGNQPQHF
V gene: TRBV12-3/TRBV12-4; D gene: .; J gene: TRBJ1-2; clone size: many; CDR3 DNA: TGTGCCAGCAGACTTACAGGGCGTAGGGTTTATGGCTACACCTTC; CDR3 protein: CASRLTGRRVYGYTF
V gene: TRBV6-5; D gene: .; J gene: TRBJ2-5; clone size: many; CDR3 DNA: TGTGCCAGCAGTTACGGGCGGGTTAGGGAGACCCAGTACTTC; CDR3 protein: CASSYGRVRETQYF
V gene: TRBV9; D gene: .; J gene: TRBJ2-1; clone size: many; CDR3 DNA: TGTGCCAGCAGCGTAGGAGGGTCGGCGATGCAGTTCTTC; CDR3 protein: CASSVGGSAMQFF
V gene: TRBV11-3; D gene: TRBD1; J gene: TRBJ2-7; clone size: many; CDR3 DNA: TGTGCCAGCAGCTTTGTCAGGGGGAGCTCCTACGAGCAGTACTTC; CDR3 protein: CASSFVRGSSYEQYF
V gene: TRBV24-1; D gene: .; J gene: TRBJ1-4; clone size: .; CDR3 DNA: TGTGCCACCAGTGACGGTATTAATGAAAAACTGTTTTTT; CDR3 protein: CATSDGINEKLFF
V gene: TRBV12-3/TRBV12-4; D gene: .; J gene: TRBJ1-1; clone size: many; CDR3 DNA: TGTGCCAGCAGTCCCGCCACCGGCGGTTGGGAAGCTTTCTTT; CDR3 protein: CASSPATGGWEAFF
V gene: TRBV5-1; D gene: TRBD1; J gene: TRBJ1-2; clone size: many; CDR3 DNA: TGCGCCAGCAGCTCCTCTAGACAGGGAGGAGACTATGGCTACACCTTC; CDR3 protein: CASSSSRQGGDYGYTF
V gene: TRBV6-9; D gene: .; J gene: TRBJ1-6; clone size: .; CDR3 DNA: TGTGCCAGCAGTTACGCCGGGGACTTTAATTCACCCCCCCACTTT; CDR3 protein: CASSYAGDFNSPPHF
V gene: TRBV7-9; D gene: .; J gene: TRBJ1-2; clone size: .; CDR3 DNA: TGTGCCAGCAGCTTAACGCCCCGGGATGGCTACACCTTC; CDR3 protein: CASSLTPRDGYTF
V gene: TRBV28; D gene: .; J gene: TRBJ2-7; clone size: .; CDR3 DNA: TGTGCCAGCAGTTTCGGGGGCGCGAACGAGCAGTACTTC; CDR3 protein: CASSFGGANEQYF
V gene: TRBV5-1; D gene: .; J gene: TRBJ2-5; clone size: .; CDR3 DNA: TGCGCCAGCAGCTGGCCCCCAGGGGGGGACCAGTACTTC; CDR3 protein: CASSWPPGGDQYF
V gene: TRBV19; D gene: .; J gene: TRBJ1-1; clone size: few; CDR3 DNA: TGTGCCAGTATCCTCGGGGTGGCGATGAACACTGAAGCTTTCTTT; CDR3 protein: CASILGVAMNTEAFF
V gene: TRBV5-1; D gene: .; J gene: TRBJ2-6; clone size: .; CDR3 DNA: TGCGCCAGCCAACTGGGGTCTGGGGCCAACGTCCTGACTTTC; CDR3 protein: CASQLGSGANVLTF
V gene: TRBV3-1; D gene: .; J gene: TRBJ2-1; clone size: many; CDR3 DNA: TGTGCCAGCAGCCAAATGGTCGGGAGCTCCTACAATGAGCAGTTCTTC; CDR3 protein: CASSQMVGSSYNEQFF
V gene: TRBV15; D gene: .; J gene: TRBJ1-1; clone size: .; CDR3 DNA: TGTGCCACCAGCAGAGATTTGACCACTGAAGCTTTCTTT; CDR3 protein: CATSRDLTTEAFF
V gene: TRBV5-1; D gene: .; J gene: TRBJ2-3; clone size: many; CDR3 DNA: TGTGCCAGCAGCTTGGAAGGCCCCACAGATACGCAGTATTTT; CDR3 protein: CASSLEGPTDTQYF